The rows below give T cell receptor beta chains drawn from one sample of a study of shared clonotypes between healthy human individuals. Sequencing was performed with immunoSEQ multiplex PCR; in TCRdb, only in-frame clones are kept and a portion is missing. Here the sample spans 2 million to 2.5 million clones, 80% to 95% being singletons. The sequenced sample consisted of naive CD4+ T cells from PBMCs. The receptors were sampled from a man between 18 and 35 years old in good health. Some clones in this sample may be carry-over from other donors' samples. CDR3s include the opening cysteine and the closing phenylalanine or tryptophan. D genes are given only for firm matches. Rows may omit the clone size; those that give it use once, few, many or a size class.

size: .; V: TRBV6-5; D: .; J: TRBJ2-7; CDR3: CASISETTYEQYF; DNA: TGTGCCAGCATTTCTGAGACTACCTACGAGCAGTACTTC
size: .; V: TRBV28; D: .; J: TRBJ1-5; CDR3: CASSFYGRDEGLGPQHF; DNA: TGTGCCAGCAGTTTTTACGGCAGGGACGAAGGGCTTGGGCCCCAGCATTTT
size: .; V: TRBV14; D: .; J: TRBJ2-7; CDR3: CASSLYSYEQYF; DNA: TGTGCCAGCAGCCTGTACTCCTACGAGCAGTACTTC
size: .; V: TRBV4-1; D: .; J: TRBJ1-5; CDR3: CASSQERHNNQPQHF; DNA: TGCGCCAGCAGCCAAGAACGGCACAACAATCAGCCCCAGCATTTT
size: .; V: TRBV12-5; D: TRBD1; J: TRBJ2-5; CDR3: CASGLGTGVQETQYF; DNA: TGTGCTAGTGGTTTGGGGACAGGGGTTCAAGAGACCCAGTACTTC
size: .; V: TRBV27; D: .; J: TRBJ1-1; CDR3: CASSWITGSTEAFF; DNA: TGTGCCAGCAGTTGGATTACAGGTTCCACTGAAGCTTTCTTT
size: .; V: TRBV6-1; D: TRBD2; J: TRBJ2-7; CDR3: CASTGTSAAYEQYF; DNA: TGTGCCAGCACTGGTACTAGCGCAGCCTACGAGCAGTACTTC
size: .; V: TRBV6-5; D: .; J: TRBJ2-3; CDR3: CASSPNFRAQYF; DNA: TGTGCCAGCAGCCCAAACTTCAGGGCGCAGTATTTT
size: .; V: TRBV19; D: .; J: TRBJ2-7; CDR3: CAYFSSYEQYF; DNA: TGTGCCTATTTCAGCTCCTACGAGCAGTACTTC
size: .; V: TRBV15; D: TRBD1; J: TRBJ1-1; CDR3: CATSARDRGGAEAFF; DNA: TGTGCCACCAGCGCCCGGGACAGGGGAGGGGCTGAAGCTTTCTTT
size: .; V: TRBV2; D: .; J: TRBJ2-3; CDR3: CASSEGLGRDTQYF; DNA: TGTGCCAGCAGTGAAGGCCTCGGAAGAGATACGCAGTATTTT
size: .; V: TRBV28; D: .; J: TRBJ1-1; CDR3: CASSFARMNTEAFF; DNA: TGTGCCAGCAGTTTTGCCAGGATGAACACTGAAGCTTTCTTT
size: .; V: TRBV29-1; D: TRBD2; J: TRBJ2-1; CDR3: CSVASGADYNEQFF; DNA: TGCAGCGTGGCAAGCGGGGCAGACTACAATGAGCAGTTCTTC
size: .; V: TRBV5-6; D: TRBD2; J: TRBJ2-7; CDR3: CASSSGLANYEQYF; DNA: TGTGCCAGCAGCAGCGGACTAGCCAACTACGAGCAGTACTTC
size: few; V: TRBV4-1; D: .; J: TRBJ1-5; CDR3: CASSLREGSQPQHF; DNA: TGCGCCAGCAGCCTAAGGGAGGGGAGTCAGCCCCAGCATTTT
size: .; V: TRBV18; D: .; J: TRBJ2-1; CDR3: CASSPPSTSNEQFF; DNA: TGTGCCAGCTCACCCCCATCGACTAGCAATGAGCAGTTCTTC
size: .; V: TRBV27; D: .; J: TRBJ2-5; CDR3: CARDETRETQYF; DNA: TGTGCCAGAGACGAAACCAGGGAGACCCAGTACTTC
size: .; V: TRBV11-3; D: TRBD2; J: TRBJ2-3; CDR3: CASSARSGRTDTQYF; DNA: TGTGCCAGCAGCGCGAGGTCCGGGAGGACAGATACGCAGTATTTT
size: .; V: TRBV30; D: .; J: TRBJ2-7; CDR3: CAWSGDYEQYF; DNA: TGTGCCTGGAGTGGAGATTACGAGCAGTACTTC
size: .; V: TRBV6-1; D: .; J: TRBJ2-2; CDR3: CASKVGPGELFF; DNA: TGTGCCAGCAAGGTGGGTCCCGGGGAGCTGTTTTTT
size: .; V: TRBV9; D: TRBD1; J: TRBJ1-2; CDR3: CASSVDRGYGYTF; DNA: TGTGCCAGCAGCGTTGACAGGGGCTATGGCTACACCTTC
size: .; V: TRBV15; D: .; J: TRBJ1-5; CDR3: CATSRDHRAQHF; DNA: TGTGCCACCAGCAGGGACCATCGGGCCCAGCATTTT
size: .; V: TRBV28; D: .; J: TRBJ2-7; CDR3: CASSSGEPSAPEQYF; DNA: TGTGCCAGCAGTTCCGGAGAACCCTCCGCGCCCGAGCAGTACTTC
size: .; V: TRBV6-1; D: .; J: TRBJ2-1; CDR3: CASSERGISYNEQFF; DNA: TGTGCCAGCAGTGAAAGGGGGATTTCCTACAATGAGCAGTTCTTC
size: .; V: TRBV5-1; D: .; J: TRBJ2-1; CDR3: CASSLAASSYNEQFF; DNA: TGCGCCAGCAGCTTAGCGGCGAGCTCCTACAATGAGCAGTTCTTC
size: .; V: TRBV5-1; D: TRBD1; J: TRBJ2-5; CDR3: CASSLTPDRAQETQYF; DNA: TGCGCCAGCAGCTTGACCCCGGACAGGGCCCAAGAGACCCAGTACTTC
size: .; V: TRBV6-1; D: TRBD2; J: TRBJ2-1; CDR3: CASSGGRTSGHIEEQFF; DNA: TGTGCCAGCAGTGGTGGGCGGACTAGCGGGCACATAGAGGAGCAGTTCTTC
size: .; V: TRBV28; D: TRBD1; J: TRBJ1-3; CDR3: CASSLQGAVNTIYF; DNA: TGTGCCAGCAGTTTGCAGGGGGCAGTAAACACCATATATTTT